A selection of T cell receptor beta chains follows, all from one sample in a study of blood T cell repertoires in COVID-19. Here immunoSEQ multiplex PCR was the method, and the copy in TCRdb shows in-frame clones only, minus some. The sample has about 480,000 clones; 85% to 90% are singletons. The sample consisted of peripheral blood. The receptor source for this set is a woman between 45 and 60 years old with COVID-19, enrolled during active disease. The CDR3 runs from the conserved cysteine through the conserved F or W. A D gene is named only where the DNA matches it firmly. Size is omitted from some rows. Given values are once, few, many or a class for expanded clones.

cdr3_aa: CASSLPGGARTGELFF
cdr3_nt: TGTGCCAGCAGCTTACCGGGGGGCGCAAGGACCGGGGAGCTGTTTTTT
clone_size: -
d_call: -
v_call: TRBV5-6
j_call: TRBJ2-2

cdr3_aa: CASSGTRDAYEQYF
cdr3_nt: TGTGCCAGCTCCGGGACTAGGGACGCCTACGAGCAGTACTTC
clone_size: -
d_call: TRBD2
v_call: TRBV18
j_call: TRBJ2-7

cdr3_aa: CAWSETDSNQPQHF
cdr3_nt: TGTGCCTGGAGTGAGACAGATAGCAATCAGCCCCAGCATTTT
clone_size: -
d_call: -
v_call: TRBV30
j_call: TRBJ1-5

cdr3_aa: CASSFRGGKAFF
cdr3_nt: TGTGCCAGCAGCTTCCGAGGGGGTAAAGCTTTCTTT
clone_size: -
d_call: -
v_call: TRBV7-6
j_call: TRBJ1-1

cdr3_aa: CASSPIVGAGNLQGNGYTF
cdr3_nt: TGTGCCAGCAGCCCCATTGTAGGGGCAGGGAACTTACAGGGCAATGGCTACACCTTC
clone_size: -
d_call: -
v_call: TRBV3-1/TRBV3-2
j_call: TRBJ1-2

cdr3_aa: CASSLVDRHEQYF
cdr3_nt: TGTGCCAGCAGCTTAGTCGACAGGCACGAGCAGTACTTC
clone_size: -
d_call: -
v_call: TRBV7-9
j_call: TRBJ2-7

cdr3_aa: CASSSLGWSGELFF
cdr3_nt: TGTGCCAGCAGCTCTCTCGGGTGGTCCGGGGAGCTGTTTTTT
clone_size: -
d_call: -
v_call: TRBV4-2
j_call: TRBJ2-2

cdr3_aa: CASSSRQGASYEQYF
cdr3_nt: TGCGCCAGCAGCTCTCGACAGGGAGCCTCCTACGAGCAGTACTTC
clone_size: -
d_call: TRBD1
v_call: TRBV5-1
j_call: TRBJ2-7

cdr3_aa: CASSPRVPDEQYF
cdr3_nt: TGTGCCAGCAGTCCTCGGGTCCCTGACGAGCAGTACTTC
clone_size: -
d_call: -
v_call: TRBV6-5
j_call: TRBJ2-7

cdr3_aa: CATSVQEELAKNIQYF
cdr3_nt: TGTGCCACCAGTGTGCAGGAGGAACTAGCCAAAAACATTCAGTACTTC
clone_size: -
d_call: -
v_call: TRBV24-1
j_call: TRBJ2-4

cdr3_aa: CASSPVAGPRTEAFF
cdr3_nt: TGTGCCAGCTCACCAGTGGCGGGACCGAGAACTGAAGCTTTCTTT
clone_size: -
d_call: -
v_call: TRBV18
j_call: TRBJ1-1

cdr3_aa: CASSSGQGRETQYF
cdr3_nt: TGTGCCAGCAGCTCCGGACAGGGTCGGGAGACCCAGTACTTC
clone_size: -
d_call: TRBD1
v_call: TRBV5-4
j_call: TRBJ2-5

cdr3_aa: CSVEEINGYTF
cdr3_nt: TGCAGCGTTGAAGAAATTAATGGCTACACCTTC
clone_size: few
d_call: -
v_call: TRBV29-1
j_call: TRBJ1-2

cdr3_aa: CASSSGQGGIQNEQFF
cdr3_nt: TGTGCCAGCTCATCGGGACAGGGTGGTATTCAGAATGAGCAGTTCTTC
clone_size: -
d_call: TRBD1
v_call: TRBV18
j_call: TRBJ2-1

cdr3_aa: CASRRTGNPQETQYF
cdr3_nt: TGTGCCAGCAGACGGACAGGGAACCCCCAAGAGACCCAGTACTTC
clone_size: -
d_call: TRBD1
v_call: TRBV14
j_call: TRBJ2-5

cdr3_aa: CASSEFFVSSGANVLTF
cdr3_nt: TGTGCCAGCAGTGAGTTTTTTGTCAGCTCTGGGGCCAACGTCCTGACTTTC
clone_size: once
d_call: -
v_call: TRBV6-4
j_call: TRBJ2-6

cdr3_aa: CASSPPGTSGGVYTQYF
cdr3_nt: TGCGCCAGCAGCCCACCCGGGACTAGCGGGGGGGTGTATACGCAGTATTTT
clone_size: -
d_call: TRBD2
v_call: TRBV4-1
j_call: TRBJ2-3

cdr3_aa: CASSGGDTQYF
cdr3_nt: TGTGCCAGCAGCGGAGGGGATACGCAGTATTTT
clone_size: -
d_call: -
v_call: TRBV5-5
j_call: TRBJ2-3

cdr3_aa: CASSLRGTEAFF
cdr3_nt: TGTGCCAGCAGCTTGAGGGGGACTGAAGCTTTCTTT
clone_size: -
d_call: -
v_call: TRBV6-5
j_call: TRBJ1-1

cdr3_aa: CASSGGTLSNQPQHF
cdr3_nt: TGTGCCAGCAGTGGAGGGACACTTAGCAATCAGCCCCAGCATTTT
clone_size: -
d_call: -
v_call: TRBV25-1
j_call: TRBJ1-5

cdr3_aa: CASSHVYGQGDYGYTF
cdr3_nt: TGTGCCAGCAGCCATGTATATGGACAGGGAGACTATGGCTACACCTTC
clone_size: once
d_call: TRBD1
v_call: TRBV4-2
j_call: TRBJ1-2

cdr3_aa: CAISESIRDRDRGRRVSYEQYF
cdr3_nt: TGTGCCATCAGTGAGTCGATTAGGGACCGGGACAGGGGGCGGAGGGTGTCCTACGAGCAGTACTTC
clone_size: -
d_call: TRBD1
v_call: TRBV10-3
j_call: TRBJ2-7

cdr3_aa: CASSLSNSQSQHF
cdr3_nt: TGTGCCAGCAGTTTATCGAATTCTCAGTCCCAGCATTTT
clone_size: -
d_call: -
v_call: TRBV27
j_call: TRBJ1-5

cdr3_aa: CASSAAGTGYGYTF
cdr3_nt: TGTGCCAGCAGTGCTGCCGGGACAGGATATGGCTACACCTTC
clone_size: -
d_call: TRBD1
v_call: TRBV25-1
j_call: TRBJ1-2

cdr3_aa: CASSLGEREQYF
cdr3_nt: TGTGCCAGCAGCTTAGGGGAGCGCGAGCAGTACTTC
clone_size: once
d_call: -
v_call: TRBV7-8
j_call: TRBJ2-7

cdr3_aa: CASSKQGAGGYTF
cdr3_nt: TGTGCCAGCAGTAAACAGGGGGCTGGAGGCTACACCTTC
clone_size: -
d_call: TRBD1
v_call: TRBV6-5
j_call: TRBJ1-2

cdr3_aa: CASSLGLAVSSGGTQYF
cdr3_nt: TGCGCCAGCAGCTTGGGACTAGCGGTTTCCTCCGGTGGTACGCAGTATTTT
clone_size: -
d_call: TRBD2
v_call: TRBV5-1
j_call: TRBJ2-3

cdr3_aa: CASSFGAGGDKGSGYTF
cdr3_nt: TGTGCCAGCAGCTTCGGGGCAGGGGGCGACAAGGGTTCTGGCTACACCTTC
clone_size: -
d_call: TRBD1
v_call: TRBV5-4
j_call: TRBJ1-2

cdr3_aa: CAISESGGGTEAFF
cdr3_nt: TGTGCCATCAGTGAGTCCGGGGGAGGCACTGAAGCTTTCTTT
clone_size: -
d_call: -
v_call: TRBV10-3
j_call: TRBJ1-1

cdr3_aa: CASSQSLPRYTEAFF
cdr3_nt: TGCGCCAGCAGTCAATCACTCCCGCGATACACTGAAGCTTTCTTT
clone_size: -
d_call: -
v_call: TRBV23-1
j_call: TRBJ1-1

cdr3_aa: CASSLGDSSGNTIYF
cdr3_nt: TGCGCCAGCAGCTTGGGGGACAGCTCTGGAAACACCATATATTTT
clone_size: few
d_call: TRBD1
v_call: TRBV5-1
j_call: TRBJ1-3

cdr3_aa: CASSETQNNEQFF
cdr3_nt: TGCGCCAGCAGTGAAACCCAGAACAATGAGCAGTTCTTC
clone_size: -
d_call: -
v_call: TRBV10-2
j_call: TRBJ2-1

cdr3_aa: CASWDRAGANVLTF
cdr3_nt: TGTGCCAGCTGGGACAGAGCCGGGGCCAACGTCCTGACTTTC
clone_size: -
d_call: TRBD1
v_call: TRBV5-6
j_call: TRBJ2-6